This passage covers 22 T cell receptor beta chains from one sample sequenced in a study of glioma-infiltrating T cells after dendritic cell vaccination. Only in-frame clones appear in the TCRdb table, and some are missing; sequencing was by immunoSEQ multiplex PCR. The repertoire holds roughly 60,000 clones, with around nine tenths as singletons. Time point meaning: after dendritic cell vaccination, including at tumor progression/relapse. The sequenced sample was blood, obtained after dendritic cell vaccination. The receptors were sampled from a human donor with glioblastoma.

The chain couples TRBV6-5 to TRBJ2-1, with TRBD2 matching over 7 bases. V gave up 7 bases and J gave up 0 bases; unmatched junction bases: 6. This CDR3 spans 15 amino acids. Per germline, CDR1 MNHEY and CDR2 SVGAGI. The CDR3 here is CASTNGGSSYNEQFF. As DNA, the CDR3 is TGTGCCAGCACCAACGGGGGGAGCTCCTACAATGAGCAGTTCTTC.

This clone is categorized as medium-sized (0.01 to 0.1%). J is TRBJ1-5 and V is TRBV5-5; D is undetermined. CDR3 length equals 14 residues. Germline values: CDR1 SGHKS, CDR2 YYEKEE (reference sequence). V lost 2 bases and J 2 bases, leaving 8 bases between the germline ends. This chain's CDR3 is CASSLAVGNQPQHF. Written as DNA, the CDR3 is TGTGCCAGCAGCTTAGCGGTTGGCAATCAGCCCCAGCATTTT.

This clone showed up just once. V and J are TRBV11-2 and TRBJ2-5; D call uncertain. Trimming removed 1 base from V and 2 bases from J, with 8 bases in between. The CDR3 consists of 14 residues. From germline, CDR1 is SGHAT and CDR2 FQNNGV. The CDR3 region has the DNA TGTGCCAGCAGCTTAGTCGCTAGACAAGAGACCCAGTACTTC. Its translation is CASSLVARQETQYF.

The rearrangement links TRBV7-9 to TRBJ2-5, with 9 bases fitting TRBD1. Germline lookup yields CDR1 SEHNR and CDR2 FQNEAQ (reference sequence). The CDR3 loop spans 14 amino acids. Losses at the gene ends were 7 bases for V and 1 base for J; bases not matched to a gene: 4. The CDR3 DNA sequence: TGTGCCAGCACCGGACAGGGGTCCCAAGAGACCCAGTACTTC. Translated: CASTGQGSQETQYF.

The V call is TRBV20-1, the J call TRBJ1-1; D is perhaps TRBD1 (5 bases). The germline V gene encodes CDR1 DFQATT and CDR2 SNEGSKA (reference sequence). Trimming took 1 base from V and 7 from J, leaving 7 bases between them. This CDR3 has 11 residues. The DNA of the CDR3 is TGCAGTGCTAGAGGGACAATTGAAGCTTTCTTT. Protein sequence: CSARGTIEAFF.

J is TRBJ1-1 and V is TRBV18; D not resolved. This CDR3 comprises 13 residues. V gave up 2 bases and J gave up 2 bases, with 6 bases separating them. From germline, CDR1 is KGHSH and CDR2 LQKENI. CDR3 coding DNA: TGTGCCAGCTCACCAAACAGCAACACTGAAGCTTTCTTT. Amino acids: CASSPNSNTEAFF.

V is TRBV27 and J is TRBJ1-1; 9 positions match TRBD1. The CDR3 loop spans 15 amino acids. CDR1 MNHEY and CDR2 SMNVEV come from the germline V gene (reference sequence). Losses at the gene ends were 6 bases for V and 5 bases for J; bases not matched to a gene: 10. CDR3 DNA: TGTGCCAGCAGAATGGACAGGGGATTCTTTACTGAAGCTTTCTTT. Its translation: CASRMDRGFFTEAFF.

The chain combines TRBV7-2 with TRBJ1-5; TRBD1 might be the D (5 bases). V was pared by 6 bases and J by 3 bases, with 9 bases between. The CDR3 contains 13 residues. Looked up from germline, CDR1 is SGHTA and CDR2 is FQGNSA. CDR3 in DNA: TGTGCCAGCAGTGGGGACTTCAATCAGCCCCAGCATTTT. Translated: CASSGDFNQPQHF.

The V gene is TRBV27, the J gene TRBJ2-5; 12 bases line up with TRBD2. CDR1 MNHEY and CDR2 SMNVEV come from the germline V gene (reference sequence). This CDR3 spans 16 amino acids. Trimming cost V 9 bases and J 13 bases; bases outside gene matches: 21. The CDR3 DNA sequence: TGTGCCAGTAGACCTGGGACTAGCGGGCTGCGCTCAGAGGTGTACTTC. Protein sequence: CASRPGTSGLRSEVYF.

The gene calls are TRBV10-3 and TRBJ2-1, with D perhaps TRBD1 (6 bases). The germline V and J ends were trimmed by 7 bases and 3 bases, with 13 bases remaining between them. The CDR3 length is 14 residues. Germline V gene sequence: CDR1 ENHRY, CDR2 SYGVKD. The CDR3 loop reads CAITRDTNYNEQFF. The CDR3 nucleotides are TGTGCCATCACCCGGGACACCAACTACAATGAGCAGTTCTTC.

The rearrangement joins TRBV11-1 to TRBJ2-6; 8 bases agree with TRBD1. Germline V lookup: CDR1 SGHAT, CDR2 FQDESV (reference sequence). The V gene end was trimmed by 4 bases and the J gene end by 0 bases; junction bases not matched to a gene: 5. The CDR3 is 17 residues long. In DNA, the CDR3 is TGTGCCAGCAGCTCAGGACAGGGCTTCTCTGGGGCCAACGTCCTGACTTTC. Its translation: CASSSGQGFSGANVLTF.

Of note for this clone: At the DNA level, this CDR3 is encoded by other sequences in the same sample as well. This chain joins TRBV5-1 and TRBJ1-1; the match to TRBD1 covers 7 bases. Trimming took 0 bases from V and 1 from J; bases not matched to a gene: 6. The CDR3 runs to 16 residues. Germline CDR1 reads SGHRS; CDR2 reads YFSETQ. DNA of the CDR3: TGCGCCAGCAGCTTGGGACAGGGCGCGGGGAACACTGAAGCTTTCTTT. This codes for CASSLGQGAGNTEAFF.

This clone was seen only once. The chain uses TRBV13 and TRBJ2-7, with 9 bases aligning to TRBD2. Trimming removed 4 bases from V and 7 bases from J; junction bases left unmatched: 2. In germline, CDR1 is PRHDT, CDR2 FYEKMQ (reference sequence). The CDR3 covers 12 residues. Here the CDR3 reads CASSSLAGEQYF. CDR3 DNA sequence: TGTGCCAGCAGCTCGCTAGCGGGGGAGCAGTACTTC.

This rearrangement joins TRBV9 to TRBJ1-4; D is perhaps TRBD1 (6 bases). The CDR3 extends over 14 amino acids. The germline V gene has CDR1 SGDLS and CDR2 YYNGEE. The V end lost 7 bases, the J end lost 6 bases, and 16 bases lay between the germline ends. CDR3 in DNA: TGTGCCAGCTCGAAGCAGGGGTTAGATGAAAAACTGTTTTTT. Its translation is CASSKQGLDEKLFF.

This chain connects TRBV7-9 to TRBJ1-1; 8 bases map to TRBD1. The CDR3 spans 11 residues. V dropped 5 bases and J dropped 11; count of bases not matched to a gene: 4. Per germline, CDR1 SEHNR and CDR2 FQNEAQ (reference sequence). CDR3 sequence: CASSGTGSAFF. In DNA, the CDR3 is TGTGCCAGCAGCGGGACAGGTTCCGCTTTCTTT.

This rearrangement joins TRBV9 to TRBJ2-1; D may be TRBD2 (6 bases). The CDR3 runs to 15 residues. Germline V gene lookup returns CDR1 SGDLS and CDR2 YYNGEE. V was shortened by 0 bases and J by 3 bases, with 10 bases between the two germline ends. CDR3 amino acids: CASSVDGGSYNEQFF. For the CDR3, the DNA is TGTGCCAGCAGCGTAGATGGGGGGAGCTACAATGAGCAGTTCTTC.

V and J are TRBV7-2 and TRBJ2-2; TRBD1 agrees at 11 bases. This CDR3 has 15 residues. CDR1 and CDR2 from the germline V gene are SGHTA and FQGNSA. After removal of 4 bases from V and 4 bases from J, the junction contained 2 bases not matched to a gene. The CDR3 region has the DNA TGTGCCAGCAGCTACGGGACAGGGGGCACCGGGGAGCTGTTTTTT. Its protein product is CASSYGTGGTGELFF.

The J gene is TRBJ1-2, the V gene TRBV19, with D unresolved. Germline CDR1 reads LNHDA; CDR2 reads SQIVND (reference sequence). Trimming took 5 bases from V and 4 from J, leaving 5 bases between them. The CDR3 spans 11 residues. CDR3 loop: CASSQAYGYTF. CDR3 nucleotides: TGTGCCAGTAGTCAGGCCTATGGCTACACCTTC.

This clone has a handful of counts. This chain connects TRBV10-3 to TRBJ1-1; the D gene is possibly TRBD1 (5 bases). The V end lost 9 bases, the J end lost 11 bases, and 16 bases lay between the germline ends. CDR1 ENHRY and CDR2 SYGVKD come from the germline V gene. The CDR3 extends over 11 amino acids. CDR3 region: CAMRGDSHAFF. DNA for the CDR3: TGTGCCATGAGAGGAGACAGTCATGCTTTCTTT.

The chain uses TRBV29-1 and TRBJ1-2; 9 bases align to TRBD1. V was pared by 6 bases and J by 5 bases, with 7 bases of the junction left unmatched. Germline CDR1 is SQVTM and CDR2 is ANQGSEA. The CDR3 covers 13 residues. DNA for the CDR3: TGCAGCGTCGACTCCGGGACAGGGTATGGCTACACCTTC. Protein sequence: CSVDSGTGYGYTF.

This chain uses TRBV7-2 with TRBJ2-5; D is unclear. With the DNA end fitting TRBJ2-7 better, the J assignment may be wrong. This CDR3 has 14 amino acids. The germline gives CDR1 SGHTA, CDR2 FQGNSA. CDR3 protein: CASSLALNTYEQYF. The DNA for the CDR3 is TGTGCCAGCAGCTTAGCCCTGAATACCTACGAGCAGTACTTC.

The CDR3 region is CASGFGYEQYF. CDR3 in DNA: TGTGCTAGTGGTTTCGGTTACGAGCAGTACTTC. The chain employs TRBV12-5 and TRBJ2-7; D call uncertain. The ends were cut back, 3 bases at V and 4 bases at J, with 4 bases in the middle. The CDR3 has 11 residues. The germline CDR1 and CDR2 sequences are LGHNT and FRNRAP.